This T cell receptor beta chain stems from a study of identical twins. TCRdb reprocessed the 5' RACE reads via MiXCR and lists one record per CDR3 protein. The sample records about 240,000 distinct CDR3 sequences, 7.5% being singletons. The CDR3 consists of 15 residues. Trimming took 5 bases from V and 2 from J, leaving 15 bases between them. The sample holds many counts of this clonotype. These data also formed part of another study, on yellow fever vaccine responses in identical twins.

Sequencing input: CD8+ T cells sorted from blood. This chain connects TRBV12-3 or TRBV12-4 to TRBJ2-5, with a possible D match to TRBD2 (6 bases). The sequence was collected from a woman aged 18-29 years in good health. This CDR3 reads CASSAPGLMQETQYF. The CDR3 region has the DNA TGTGCCAGCAGTGCACCGGGACTGATGCAAGAGACCCAGTACTTC.